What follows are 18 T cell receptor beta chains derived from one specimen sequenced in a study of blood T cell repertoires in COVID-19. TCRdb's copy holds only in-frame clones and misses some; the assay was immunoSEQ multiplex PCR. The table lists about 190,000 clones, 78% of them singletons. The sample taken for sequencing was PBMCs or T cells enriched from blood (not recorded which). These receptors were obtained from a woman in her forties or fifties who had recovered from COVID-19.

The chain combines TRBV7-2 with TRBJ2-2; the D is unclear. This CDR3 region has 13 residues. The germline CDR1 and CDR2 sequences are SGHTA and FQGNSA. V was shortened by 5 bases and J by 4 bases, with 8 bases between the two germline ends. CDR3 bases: TGTGCCAGCAGCCGAGAGGTCACCGGGGAGCTGTTTTTT. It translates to CASSREVTGELFF.

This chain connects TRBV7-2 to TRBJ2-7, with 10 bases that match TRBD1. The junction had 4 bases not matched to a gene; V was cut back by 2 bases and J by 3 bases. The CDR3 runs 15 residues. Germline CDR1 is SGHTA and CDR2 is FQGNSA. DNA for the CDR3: TGTGCCAGCAGCTTACAAGGGACAGGGGACTACGAGCAGTACTTC. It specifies CASSLQGTGDYEQYF.

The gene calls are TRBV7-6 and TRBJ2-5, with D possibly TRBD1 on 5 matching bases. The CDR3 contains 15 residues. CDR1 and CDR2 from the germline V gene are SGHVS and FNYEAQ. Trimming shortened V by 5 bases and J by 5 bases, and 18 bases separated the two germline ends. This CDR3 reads CASSPEAGRVETQYF. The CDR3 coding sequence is TGTGCCAGCAGCCCCGAGGCAGGCAGGGTGGAGACCCAGTACTTC. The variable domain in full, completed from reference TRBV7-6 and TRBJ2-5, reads GAGVSQSPRYKVTKRGQDVALRCDPISGHVSLYWYRQALGQGPEFLTYFNYEAQQDKSGLPNDRFSAERPEGSISTLTIQRTEQRDSAMYRCASSPEAGRVETQYFGPGTRLLVL.

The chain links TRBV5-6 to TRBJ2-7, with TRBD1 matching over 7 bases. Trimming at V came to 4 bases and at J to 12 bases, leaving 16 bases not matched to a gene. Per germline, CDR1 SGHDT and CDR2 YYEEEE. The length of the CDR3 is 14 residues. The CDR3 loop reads CASSRAGTAAWWYF. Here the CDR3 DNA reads TGTGCCAGCAGCCGAGCCGGGACAGCAGCCTGGTGGTACTTC.

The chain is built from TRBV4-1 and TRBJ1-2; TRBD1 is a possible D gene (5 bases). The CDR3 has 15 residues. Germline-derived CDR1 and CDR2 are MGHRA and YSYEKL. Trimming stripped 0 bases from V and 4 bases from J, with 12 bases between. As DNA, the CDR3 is TGCGCCAGCAGCCAAGACAGGGCCCGACTCTATGGCTACACCTTC. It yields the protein CASSQDRARLYGYTF.

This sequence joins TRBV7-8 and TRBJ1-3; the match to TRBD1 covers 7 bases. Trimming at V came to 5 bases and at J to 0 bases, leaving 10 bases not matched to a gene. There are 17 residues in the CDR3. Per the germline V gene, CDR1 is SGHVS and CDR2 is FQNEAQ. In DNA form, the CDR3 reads TGTGCCAGCAGCCAGAGTTACAGGGGTACCTCTGGAAACACCATATATTTT. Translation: CASSQSYRGTSGNTIYF.

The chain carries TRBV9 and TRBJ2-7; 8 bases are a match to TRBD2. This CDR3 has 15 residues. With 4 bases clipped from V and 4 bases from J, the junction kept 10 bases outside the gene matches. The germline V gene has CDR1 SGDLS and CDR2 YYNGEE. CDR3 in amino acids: CASSPQRAGVYEQYF. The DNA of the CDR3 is TGTGCCAGCAGCCCGCAACGAGCGGGAGTTTACGAGCAGTACTTC.

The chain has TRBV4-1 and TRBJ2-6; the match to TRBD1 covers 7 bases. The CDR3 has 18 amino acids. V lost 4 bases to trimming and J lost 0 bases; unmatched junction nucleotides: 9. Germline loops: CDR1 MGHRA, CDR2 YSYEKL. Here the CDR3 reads CASSPRDSASSGANVLTF. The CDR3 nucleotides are TGCGCCAGCAGCCCTCGGGACAGCGCCAGCTCTGGGGCCAACGTCCTGACTTTC.

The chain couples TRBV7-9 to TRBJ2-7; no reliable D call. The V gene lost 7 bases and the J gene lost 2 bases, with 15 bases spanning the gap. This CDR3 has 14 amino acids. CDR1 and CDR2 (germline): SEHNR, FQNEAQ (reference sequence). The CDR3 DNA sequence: TGTGCCAGCACCCTAGACGGGTCTACCTACGAGCAGTACTTC. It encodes CASTLDGSTYEQYF.

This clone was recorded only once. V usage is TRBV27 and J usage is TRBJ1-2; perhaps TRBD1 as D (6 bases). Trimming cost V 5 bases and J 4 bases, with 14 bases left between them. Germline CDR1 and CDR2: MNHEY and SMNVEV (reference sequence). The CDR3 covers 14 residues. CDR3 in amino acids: CASSGGAAGYGYTF. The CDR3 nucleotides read TGTGCCAGCAGTGGGGGGGCGGCTGGCTATGGCTACACCTTC.

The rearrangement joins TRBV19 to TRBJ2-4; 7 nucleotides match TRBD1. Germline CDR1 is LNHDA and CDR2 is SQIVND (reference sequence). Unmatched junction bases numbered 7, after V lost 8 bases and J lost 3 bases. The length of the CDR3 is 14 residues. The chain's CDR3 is CASGTVTDKNIQYF. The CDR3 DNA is TGTGCCAGTGGGACAGTGACGGACAAAAACATTCAGTACTTC.

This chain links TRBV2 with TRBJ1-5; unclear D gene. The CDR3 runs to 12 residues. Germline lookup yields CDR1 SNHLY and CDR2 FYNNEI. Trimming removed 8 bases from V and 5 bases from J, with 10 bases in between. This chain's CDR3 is CASGGSHQPQHF. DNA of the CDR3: TGTGCCAGCGGAGGGAGTCATCAGCCCCAGCATTTT. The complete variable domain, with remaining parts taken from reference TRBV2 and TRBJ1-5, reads EPEVTQTPSHQVTQMGQEVILRCVPISNHLYFYWYRQILGQKVEFLVSFYNNEISEKSEIFDDQFSVERPDGSNFTLKIRSTKLEDSAMYFCASGGSHQPQHFGDGTRLSIL.

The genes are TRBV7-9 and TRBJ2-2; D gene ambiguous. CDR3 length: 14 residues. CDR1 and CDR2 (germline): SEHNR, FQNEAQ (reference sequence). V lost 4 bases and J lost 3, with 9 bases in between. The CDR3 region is CASSSTEDTGELFF. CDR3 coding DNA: TGTGCCAGCAGCTCAACCGAGGACACCGGGGAGCTGTTTTTT.

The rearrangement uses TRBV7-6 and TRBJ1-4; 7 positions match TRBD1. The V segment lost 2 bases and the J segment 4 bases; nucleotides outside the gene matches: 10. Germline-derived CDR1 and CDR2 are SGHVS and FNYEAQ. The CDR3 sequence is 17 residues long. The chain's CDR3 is CASSLNPPGGSNEKLFF. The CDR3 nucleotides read TGTGCCAGCAGCTTAAACCCCCCAGGGGGTAGTAATGAAAAACTGTTTTTT.

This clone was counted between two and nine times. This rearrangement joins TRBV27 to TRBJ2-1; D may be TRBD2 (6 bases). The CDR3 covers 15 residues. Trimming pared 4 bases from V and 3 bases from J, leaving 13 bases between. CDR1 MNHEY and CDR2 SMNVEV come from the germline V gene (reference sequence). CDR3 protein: CASSSGEPHYNEQFF. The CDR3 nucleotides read TGTGCCAGCAGTTCGGGGGAGCCTCACTACAATGAGCAGTTCTTC.

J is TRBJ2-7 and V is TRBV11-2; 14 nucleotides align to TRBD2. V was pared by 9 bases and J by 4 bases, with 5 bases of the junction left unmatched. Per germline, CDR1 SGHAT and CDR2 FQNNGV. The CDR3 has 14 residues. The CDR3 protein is CASRRLAGGYEQYF. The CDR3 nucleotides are TGTGCCAGTCGCCGACTAGCGGGAGGGTACGAGCAGTACTTC.

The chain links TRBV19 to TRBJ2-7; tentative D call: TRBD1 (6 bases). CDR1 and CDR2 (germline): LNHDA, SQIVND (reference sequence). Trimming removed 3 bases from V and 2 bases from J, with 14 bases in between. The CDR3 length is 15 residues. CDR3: CASSMKGDGAYEQYF. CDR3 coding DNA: TGTGCCAGTAGTATGAAGGGGGACGGAGCCTACGAGCAGTACTTC.

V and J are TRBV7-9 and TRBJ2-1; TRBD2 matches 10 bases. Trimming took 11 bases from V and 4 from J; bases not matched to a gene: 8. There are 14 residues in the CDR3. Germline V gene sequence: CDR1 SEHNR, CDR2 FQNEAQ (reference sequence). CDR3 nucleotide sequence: TGTGCCCTGGGGGTAGCGGGGGGTTACAATGAGCAGTTCTTC. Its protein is CALGVAGGYNEQFF.